This TCR beta chain was observed in a study of blood T cell repertoires in COVID-19. Measured with immunoSEQ multiplex PCR; TCRdb has only the in-frame clones, and not every one. The data contain roughly 180,000 clones, approximately 85% of them seen just once; the ten biggest clones take up roughly 8.7%. The CDR3 is 16 residues long. Trimming cost V 0 bases and J 7 bases; bases outside gene matches: 7. CDR1 SGHRS and CDR2 YFSETQ come from the germline V gene. The sequenced sample consisted of PBMCs or T cells enriched from blood (not recorded which). The chain recombines TRBV5-1 with TRBJ2-2; 9 bases are shared with TRBD1. The sequence derives from a woman aged 25 to 45 who had recovered from COVID-19. CDR3 loop: CASSLAQTGGGGELFF. In DNA, the CDR3 is TGCGCCAGCAGCTTGGCCCAAACAGGGGGCGGCGGGGAGCTGTTTTTT.